Each of the 7 T cell receptor beta chains below was sequenced from the same sample in a study of T-cell memory formation after mild COVID-19. In TCRdb, the 5' RACE reads were re-called with MiXCR into one record per CDR3 protein. The sample lists around 210,000 distinct CDR3 sequences, 9.5% seen once, with 3.5% in the top ten. Specimen: PBMCs or a T cell subset sorted from them (not recorded which). Source of these receptors: a man between 18 and 29 years old who had mild COVID-19 (a few samples of this study predate the infection). Cell type and time point are not known.

The table lists this clonotype with many counts. The chain combines TRBV12-3 or TRBV12-4 with TRBJ1-1, with D uncertain. The germline V and J ends were trimmed by 5 bases and 5 bases, with 12 bases remaining between them. This CDR3 has 13 residues. The CDR3: CASSLRPTTEAFF. CDR3 nucleotides: TGTGCCAGCAGTCTTAGACCTACGACTGAAGCTTTCTTT.

This clonotype has at least ten counts. The chain employs TRBV5-1 and TRBJ1-2; TRBD1 agrees at 9 bases. CDR1 and CDR2 from the germline V gene are SGHRS and YFSETQ. V dropped 0 bases and J dropped 7; count of bases not matched to a gene: 10. CDR3 length: 16 residues. The CDR3 DNA reads as TGCGCCAGCAGCTTGGCCTGGACAGGGGAGAAGGGTGGCTACACCTTC. Residues: CASSLAWTGEKGGYTF.

CDR3: CASSVRPSGIAFF. The DNA for the CDR3 is TGTGCCAGCAGCGTTCGACCGTCAGGGATAGCTTTCTTT. The rearrangement uses TRBV9 and TRBJ1-1, with a tentative D call TRBD1 (5 bases). This CDR3 spans 13 amino acids. Germline V gene lookup returns CDR1 SGDLS and CDR2 YYNGEE. V lost 2 bases, J lost 10 bases, and 15 bases lay in between. Drawing the rest from reference TRBV9 and TRBJ1-1, the complete variable domain is DSGVTQTPKHLITATGQRVTLRCSPRSGDLSVYWYQQSLDQGLQFLIQYYNGEERAKGNILERFSAQQFPDLHSELNLSSLELGDSALYFCASSVRPSGIAFFGQGTRLTVV.

This clonotype came up a few times. The DNA of the CDR3 is TGCAGCGCTATTGGGCAGCCCAATCAGCCCCAGCATTTT. Protein product: CSAIGQPNQPQHF. The rearrangement uses TRBV29-1 and TRBJ1-5; D remains ambiguous. Germline loops: CDR1 SQVTM, CDR2 ANQGSEA. The CDR3 is made up of 13 amino acids. V was shortened by 7 bases and J by 3 bases, with 13 bases between the two germline ends. The variable domain in full, with the rest retrieved from reference TRBV29-1 and TRBJ1-5, is SAVISQKPSRDICQRGTSLTIQCQVDSQVTMMFWYRQQPGQSLTLIATANQGSEATYESGFVIDKFPISRPNLTFSTLTVSNMSPEDSSIYLCSAIGQPNQPQHFGDGTRLSIL.

This clonotype was found a few times. V is TRBV7-9 and J is TRBJ2-5; 7 nucleotides align to TRBD1. Germline lookup yields CDR1 SEHNR and CDR2 FQNEAQ (reference sequence). The CDR3 is made up of 13 amino acids. The chain's CDR3 is CALAGTAKETQYF. The CDR3 coding sequence is TGTGCGCTGGCCGGGACAGCTAAAGAGACCCAGTACTTC.

This clonotype was detected ten times or more. The J gene is TRBJ1-2, the V gene TRBV2; D is perhaps TRBD1 (5 bases). This CDR3 comprises 12 residues. V was trimmed by 8 bases and J by 4 bases, leaving 11 bases between them. Germline CDR1 is SNHLY and CDR2 is FYNNEI. DNA for the CDR3: TGTGCCAGCGGGGCACGTAGCTATGGCTACACCTTC. Translated, it gives CASGARSYGYTF.

This clonotype has just a few counts. The rearrangement uses TRBV7-2 and TRBJ2-7; TRBD2 aligns across 7 bases. Germline-derived CDR1 and CDR2 are SGHTA and FQGNSA. The CDR3 consists of 15 residues. V lost 1 base and J lost 1; bases outside the gene matches: 4. DNA for the CDR3: TGTGCCAGCAGCTTAGGACTAGCTGCGTCCTACGAGCAGTACTTC. This gives the protein CASSLGLAASYEQYF.